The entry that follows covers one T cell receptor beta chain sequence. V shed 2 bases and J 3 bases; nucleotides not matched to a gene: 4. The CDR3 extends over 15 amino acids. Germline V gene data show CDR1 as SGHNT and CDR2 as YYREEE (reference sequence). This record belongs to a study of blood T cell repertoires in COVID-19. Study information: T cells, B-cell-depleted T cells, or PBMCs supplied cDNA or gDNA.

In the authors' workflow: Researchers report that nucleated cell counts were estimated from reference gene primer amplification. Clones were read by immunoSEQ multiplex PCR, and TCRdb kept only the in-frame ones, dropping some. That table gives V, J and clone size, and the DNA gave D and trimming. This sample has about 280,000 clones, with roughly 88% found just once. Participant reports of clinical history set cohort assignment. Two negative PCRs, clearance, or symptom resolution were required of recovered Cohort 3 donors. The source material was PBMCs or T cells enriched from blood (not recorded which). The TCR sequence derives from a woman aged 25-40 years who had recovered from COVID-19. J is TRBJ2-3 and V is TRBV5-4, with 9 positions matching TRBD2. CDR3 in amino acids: CASSFGGRATDTQYF. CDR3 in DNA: TGTGCCAGCAGCTTTGGCGGGAGGGCGACAGATACGCAGTATTTT.